This entry lists 8 T cell receptor beta chains sequenced from one sample in a study of blood T cell repertoires in COVID-19. Profiling relied on immunoSEQ multiplex PCR, and the TCRdb table lists in-frame clones only, not all of them. Counted here are almost 65,000 clones, around 89% occurring once; the ten biggest clones make up around 10%. The source material was PBMCs or T cells enriched from blood (not recorded which). The source is a woman between 35 and 50 years old who had recovered from COVID-19.

The CDR3, as DNA: TGTGCCACCAGCAGAGATCGGGGGGATTCCTACGAGCAGTACTTC. Its translation: CATSRDRGDSYEQYF. The chain has TRBV15 and TRBJ2-7; 7 bases align to TRBD2. The CDR3 is 15 residues long. Germline V gives CDR1 LNHNV, CDR2 YYDKDF (reference sequence). Trimming at V came to 0 bases and at J to 1 base, leaving 3 bases not matched to a gene.

V gene TRBV5-1 combines with J gene TRBJ1-1; TRBD1 aligns across 8 bases. Germline CDR1 reads SGHRS; CDR2 reads YFSETQ. This CDR3 has 13 amino acids. The V and J ends lost 2 bases and 5 bases, in that order; junction bases with no gene match: 2. The DNA for the CDR3 is TGCGCCAGCAGCTTACAGGGGGAAACTGAAGCTTTCTTT. Translation gives CASSLQGETEAFF.

The chain combines TRBV21-1 with TRBJ2-5; the listed D gene, TRBD2, was not tested against the DNA. TRBV21-1 is assigned pseudogene status. This CDR3 region has 18 residues. The CDR3 protein is CASSKGARLAGVKETQYF. The DNA of the CDR3 is TGTGCCAGCAGCAAAGGTGCCCGGTTAGCGGGAGTTAAAGAGACCCAGTACTTC.

V and J are TRBV7-9 and TRBJ1-4; the D is unclear. Trimming removed 4 bases from V and 0 bases from J, with 9 bases in between. CDR1 SEHNR and CDR2 FQNEAQ come from the germline V gene (reference sequence). The CDR3 runs to 15 residues. The CDR3 spells CASSSVTTTNEKLFF. CDR3 sequence (DNA): TGTGCCAGCAGCTCAGTGACTACAACTAATGAAAAACTGTTTTTT.

The J gene is TRBJ1-1, the V gene TRBV21-1. TRBV21-1 is shown as a pseudogene. CDR3 length: 11 residues. CDR3 sequence reads: CASPRNTEAFF. The CDR3, as DNA: TGTGCCAGCCCGAGGAACACTGAAGCTTTCTTT.

The chain uses TRBV3-1 (or the pseudogene TRBV3-2) and TRBJ1-1; D is perhaps TRBD1 (5 bases). Trimming pared 9 bases from V and 9 bases from J, leaving 14 bases between. The germline gives CDR1 LGHDT, CDR2 YNNKEL (reference sequence). CDR3 size: 11 residues. DNA of the CDR3: TGTGCCAGTGGGGGAGGGTCTCAAGCTTTCTTT. This encodes CASGGGSQAFF.

This chain connects TRBV5-1 to TRBJ2-7; D is perhaps TRBD2 (5 bases). V was clipped by 5 bases and J by 4 bases, with 16 bases between them. In germline, CDR1 is SGHRS, CDR2 YFSETQ. The CDR3 contains 14 residues. In nucleotides, the CDR3 is TGCGCCAGCAGAACGGGGATTTTCGGGTACGAGCAGTACTTC. This translates into CASRTGIFGYEQYF.

J is TRBJ2-7 and V is TRBV5-5, with a possible D match to TRBD1 (5 bases). Germline loops: CDR1 SGHKS, CDR2 YYEKEE (reference sequence). The CDR3 is 12 amino acids. Trimming took 4 bases from V and 4 from J, leaving 9 bases between them. The CDR3 sequence: CASSARDYEQYF. The DNA for the CDR3 is TGTGCCAGCAGCGCCAGGGATTACGAGCAGTACTTC.